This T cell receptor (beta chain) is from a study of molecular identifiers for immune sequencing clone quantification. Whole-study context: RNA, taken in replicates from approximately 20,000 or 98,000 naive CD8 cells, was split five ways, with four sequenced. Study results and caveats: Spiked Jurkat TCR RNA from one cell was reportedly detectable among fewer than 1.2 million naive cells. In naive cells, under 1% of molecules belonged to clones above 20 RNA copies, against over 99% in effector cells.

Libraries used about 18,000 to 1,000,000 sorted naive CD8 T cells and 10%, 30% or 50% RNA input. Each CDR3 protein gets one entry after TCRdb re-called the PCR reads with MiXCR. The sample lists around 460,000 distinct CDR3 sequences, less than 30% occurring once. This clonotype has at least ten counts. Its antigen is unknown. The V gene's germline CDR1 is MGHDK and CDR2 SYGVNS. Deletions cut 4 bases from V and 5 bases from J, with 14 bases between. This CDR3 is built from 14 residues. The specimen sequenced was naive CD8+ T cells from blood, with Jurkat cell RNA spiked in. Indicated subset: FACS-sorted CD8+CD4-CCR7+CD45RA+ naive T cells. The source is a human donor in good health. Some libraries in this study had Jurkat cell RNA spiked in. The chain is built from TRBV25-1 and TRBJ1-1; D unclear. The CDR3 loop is CASSGPQSWTEAFF. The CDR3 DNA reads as TGTGCCAGCAGTGGACCACAGTCATGGACTGAAGCTTTCTTT. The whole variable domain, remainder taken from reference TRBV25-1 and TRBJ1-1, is EADIYQTPRYLVIGTGKKITLECSQTMGHDKMYWYQQDPGMELHLIHYSYGVNSTEKGDLSSESTVSRIRTEHFPLTLESARPSHTSQYLCASSGPQSWTEAFFGQGTRLTVV.